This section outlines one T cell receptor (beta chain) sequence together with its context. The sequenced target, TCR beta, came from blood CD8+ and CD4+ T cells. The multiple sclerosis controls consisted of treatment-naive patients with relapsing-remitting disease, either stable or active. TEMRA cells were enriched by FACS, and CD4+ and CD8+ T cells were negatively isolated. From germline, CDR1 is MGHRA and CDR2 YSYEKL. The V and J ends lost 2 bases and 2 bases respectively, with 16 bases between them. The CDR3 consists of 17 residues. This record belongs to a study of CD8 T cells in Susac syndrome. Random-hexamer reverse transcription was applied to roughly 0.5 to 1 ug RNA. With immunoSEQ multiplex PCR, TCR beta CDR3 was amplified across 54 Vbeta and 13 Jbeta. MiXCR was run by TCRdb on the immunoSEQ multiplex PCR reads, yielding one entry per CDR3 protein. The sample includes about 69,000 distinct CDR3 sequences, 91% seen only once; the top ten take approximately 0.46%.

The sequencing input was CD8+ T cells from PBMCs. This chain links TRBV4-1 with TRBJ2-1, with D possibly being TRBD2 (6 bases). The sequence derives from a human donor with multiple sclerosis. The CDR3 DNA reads TGCGCCAGCAGCCAACCATCGGGACTTAACCCCTACAATGAGCAGTTCTTC. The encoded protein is CASSQPSGLNPYNEQFF.